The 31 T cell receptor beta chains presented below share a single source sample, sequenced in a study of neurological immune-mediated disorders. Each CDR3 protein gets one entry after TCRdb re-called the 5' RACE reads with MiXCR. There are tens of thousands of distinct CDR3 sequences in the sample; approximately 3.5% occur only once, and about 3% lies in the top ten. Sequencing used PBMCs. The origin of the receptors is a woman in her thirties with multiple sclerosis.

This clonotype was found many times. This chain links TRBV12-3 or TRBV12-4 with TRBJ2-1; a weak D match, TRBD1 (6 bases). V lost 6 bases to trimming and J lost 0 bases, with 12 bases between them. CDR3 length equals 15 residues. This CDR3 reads CASRDSTGSYNEQFF. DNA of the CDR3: TGTGCCAGCAGGGACAGTACTGGCTCCTACAATGAGCAGTTCTTC.

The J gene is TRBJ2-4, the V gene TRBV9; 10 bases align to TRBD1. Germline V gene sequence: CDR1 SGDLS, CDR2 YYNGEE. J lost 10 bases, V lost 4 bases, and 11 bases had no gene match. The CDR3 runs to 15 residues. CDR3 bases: TGTGCCAGCAGCACTTCACCGGGACAGGGGAAAATTCAGTACTTC. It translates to CASSTSPGQGKIQYF.

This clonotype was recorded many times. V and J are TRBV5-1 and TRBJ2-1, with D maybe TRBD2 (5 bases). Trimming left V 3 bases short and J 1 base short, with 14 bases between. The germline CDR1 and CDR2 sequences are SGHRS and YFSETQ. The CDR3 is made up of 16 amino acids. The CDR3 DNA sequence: TGCGCCAGCAGCTCACTGAATAGCGCTTCCTACAATGAGCAGTTCTTC. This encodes CASSSLNSASYNEQFF.

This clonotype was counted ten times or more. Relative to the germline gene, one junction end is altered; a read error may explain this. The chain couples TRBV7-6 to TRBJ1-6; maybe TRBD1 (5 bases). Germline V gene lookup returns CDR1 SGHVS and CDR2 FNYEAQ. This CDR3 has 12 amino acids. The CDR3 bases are TGTGCCAGCAGTCATAGGGGTTCACCCCTCAACTTT. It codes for CASSHRGSPLNF. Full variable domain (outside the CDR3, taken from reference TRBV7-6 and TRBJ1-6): GAGVSQSPRYKVTKRGQDVALRCDPISGHVSLYWYRQALGQGPEFLTYFNYEAQQDKSGLPNDRFSAERPEGSISTLTIQRTEQRDSAMYRCASSHRGSPLNFGNGTRLTVT.

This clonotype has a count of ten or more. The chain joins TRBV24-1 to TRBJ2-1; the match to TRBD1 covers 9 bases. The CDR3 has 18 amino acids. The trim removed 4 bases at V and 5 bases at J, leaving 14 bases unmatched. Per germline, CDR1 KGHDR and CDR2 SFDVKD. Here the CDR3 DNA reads TGTGCCACCAGTGACGGACAGGGGTATAGGACGAAAGACAATGAGCAGTTCTTC. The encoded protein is CATSDGQGYRTKDNEQFF.

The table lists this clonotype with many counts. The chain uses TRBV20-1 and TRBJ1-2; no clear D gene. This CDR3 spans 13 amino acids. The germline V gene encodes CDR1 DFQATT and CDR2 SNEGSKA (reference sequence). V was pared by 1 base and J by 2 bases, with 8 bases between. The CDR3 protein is CSARARGNYGYTF. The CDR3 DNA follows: TGCAGTGCTAGAGCCCGCGGGAACTATGGCTACACCTTC.

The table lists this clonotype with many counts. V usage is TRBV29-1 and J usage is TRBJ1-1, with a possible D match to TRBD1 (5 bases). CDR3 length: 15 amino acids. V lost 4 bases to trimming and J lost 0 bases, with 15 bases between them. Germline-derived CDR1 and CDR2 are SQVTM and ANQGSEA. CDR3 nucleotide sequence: TGCAGCGTTGGGGCTACCCGAGGGGTGAACACTGAAGCTTTCTTT. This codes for CSVGATRGVNTEAFF.

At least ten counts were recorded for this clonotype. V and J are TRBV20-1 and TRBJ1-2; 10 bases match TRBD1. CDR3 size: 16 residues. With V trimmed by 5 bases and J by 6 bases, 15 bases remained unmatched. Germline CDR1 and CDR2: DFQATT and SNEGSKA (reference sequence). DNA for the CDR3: TGCAGTGCTTCCGCAATGGGACAGGGGATAAAGAATGGCTACACCTTC. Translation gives CSASAMGQGIKNGYTF.

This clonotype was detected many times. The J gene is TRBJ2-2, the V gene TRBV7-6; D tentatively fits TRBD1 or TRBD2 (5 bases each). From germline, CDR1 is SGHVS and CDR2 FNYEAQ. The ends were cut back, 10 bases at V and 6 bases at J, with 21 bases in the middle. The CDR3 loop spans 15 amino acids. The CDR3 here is CATTPGPNTAGELFF. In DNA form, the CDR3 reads TGTGCCACCACACCGGGACCCAATACGGCCGGGGAGCTGTTTTTT. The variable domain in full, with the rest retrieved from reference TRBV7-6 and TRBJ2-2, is GAGVSQSPRYKVTKRGQDVALRCDPISGHVSLYWYRQALGQGPEFLTYFNYEAQQDKSGLPNDRFSAERPEGSISTLTIQRTEQRDSAMYRCATTPGPNTAGELFFGEGSRLTVL.

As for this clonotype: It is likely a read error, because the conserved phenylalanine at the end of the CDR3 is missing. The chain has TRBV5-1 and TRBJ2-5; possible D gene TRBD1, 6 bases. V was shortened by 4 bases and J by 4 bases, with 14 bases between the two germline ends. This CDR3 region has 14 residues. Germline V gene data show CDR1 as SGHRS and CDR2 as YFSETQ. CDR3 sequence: CASSGGQCRETQYN. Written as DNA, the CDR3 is TGCGCCAGCAGCGGCGGACAGTGTCGAGAGACCCAGTACAAC.

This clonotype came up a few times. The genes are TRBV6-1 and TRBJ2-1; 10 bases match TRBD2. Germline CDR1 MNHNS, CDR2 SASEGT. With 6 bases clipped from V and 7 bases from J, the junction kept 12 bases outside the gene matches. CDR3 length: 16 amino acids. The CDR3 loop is CASSQESGRARNEQFF. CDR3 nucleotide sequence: TGTGCCAGCAGCCAAGAGAGCGGGAGGGCTCGGAATGAGCAGTTCTTC.

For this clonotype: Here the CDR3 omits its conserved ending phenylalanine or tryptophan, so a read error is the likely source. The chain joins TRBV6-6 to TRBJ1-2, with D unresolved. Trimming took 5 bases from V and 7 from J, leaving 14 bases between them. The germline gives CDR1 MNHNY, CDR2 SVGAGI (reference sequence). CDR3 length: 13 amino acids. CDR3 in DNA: TGTGCCAGCAGTCAAGTAGGGCAGTTTGGCTACACCAAC. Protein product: CASSQVGQFGYTN.

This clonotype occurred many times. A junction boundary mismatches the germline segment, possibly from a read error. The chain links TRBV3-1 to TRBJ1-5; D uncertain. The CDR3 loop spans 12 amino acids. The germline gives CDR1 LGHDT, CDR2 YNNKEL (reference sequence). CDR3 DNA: TGTGCCAGCAGCCAAGGTGCTCAGCCCCAGAATTTT. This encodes CASSQGAQPQNF. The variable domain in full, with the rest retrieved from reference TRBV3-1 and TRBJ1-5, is DTAVSQTPKYLVTQMGNDKSIKCEQNLGHDTMYWYKQDSKKFLKIMFSYNNKELIINETVPNRFSPKSPDKAHLNLHINSLELGDSAVYFCASSQGAQPQNFGDGTRLSIL.

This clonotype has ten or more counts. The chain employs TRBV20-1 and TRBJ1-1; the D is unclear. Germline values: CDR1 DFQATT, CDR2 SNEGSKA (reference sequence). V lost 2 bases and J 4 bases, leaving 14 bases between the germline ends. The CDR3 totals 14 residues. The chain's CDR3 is CSARKDMGSTEAFF. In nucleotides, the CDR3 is TGCAGTGCTAGAAAAGATATGGGGAGCACTGAAGCTTTCTTT.

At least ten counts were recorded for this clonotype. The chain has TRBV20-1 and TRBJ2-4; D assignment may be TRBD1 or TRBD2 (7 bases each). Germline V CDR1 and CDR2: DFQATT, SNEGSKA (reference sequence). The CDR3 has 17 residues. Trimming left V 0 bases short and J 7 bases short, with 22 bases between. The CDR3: CSARDRLAGGFGNIQYF. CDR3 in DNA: TGCAGTGCTAGAGATAGACTAGCAGGGGGGTTCGGGAACATTCAGTACTTC.

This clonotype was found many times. The CDR3 region is CASSPTNPSGQFF. CDR3 DNA: TGCGCCAGCAGCCCGACCAACCCCTCGGGGCAGTTCTTC. The V gene is TRBV5-1, the J gene TRBJ2-1, with D unresolved. Germline V gene lookup returns CDR1 SGHRS and CDR2 YFSETQ. Trimming removed 4 bases from V and 12 bases from J, with 17 bases in between. The CDR3 length is 13 residues.

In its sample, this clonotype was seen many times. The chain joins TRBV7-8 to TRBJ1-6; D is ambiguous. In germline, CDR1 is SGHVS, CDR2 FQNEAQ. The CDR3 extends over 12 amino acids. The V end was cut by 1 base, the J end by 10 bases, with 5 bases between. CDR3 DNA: TGTGCCAGCAGCTTAGAACCATCACCCCTCCACTTT. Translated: CASSLEPSPLHF.

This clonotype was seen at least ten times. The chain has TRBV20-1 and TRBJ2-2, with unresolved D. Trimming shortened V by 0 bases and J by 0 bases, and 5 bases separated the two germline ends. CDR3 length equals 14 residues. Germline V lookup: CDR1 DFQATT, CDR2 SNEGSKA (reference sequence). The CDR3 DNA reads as TGCAGTGCTAGAGATCTTTCGAACACCGGGGAGCTGTTTTTT. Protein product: CSARDLSNTGELFF.

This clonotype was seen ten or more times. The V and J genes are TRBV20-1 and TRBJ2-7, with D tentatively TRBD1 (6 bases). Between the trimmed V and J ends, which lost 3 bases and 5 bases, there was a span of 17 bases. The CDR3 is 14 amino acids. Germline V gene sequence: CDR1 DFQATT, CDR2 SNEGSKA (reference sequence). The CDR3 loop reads CSARTGHQLHEQYF. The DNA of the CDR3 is TGCAGTGCTAGGACAGGTCACCAGCTTCACGAGCAGTACTTC.

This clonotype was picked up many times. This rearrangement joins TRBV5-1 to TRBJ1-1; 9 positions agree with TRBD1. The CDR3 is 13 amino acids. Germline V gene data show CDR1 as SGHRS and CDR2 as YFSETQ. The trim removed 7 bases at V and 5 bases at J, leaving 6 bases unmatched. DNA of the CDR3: TGCGCCAGCCACAGACAGGGGGGGACTGAAGCTTTCTTT. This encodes CASHRQGGTEAFF.

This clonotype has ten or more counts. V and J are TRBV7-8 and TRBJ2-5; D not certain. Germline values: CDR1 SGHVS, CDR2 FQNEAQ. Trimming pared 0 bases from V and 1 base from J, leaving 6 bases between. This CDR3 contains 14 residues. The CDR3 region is CASSLAAFQETQYF. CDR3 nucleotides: TGTGCCAGCAGCTTAGCCGCGTTCCAAGAGACCCAGTACTTC.

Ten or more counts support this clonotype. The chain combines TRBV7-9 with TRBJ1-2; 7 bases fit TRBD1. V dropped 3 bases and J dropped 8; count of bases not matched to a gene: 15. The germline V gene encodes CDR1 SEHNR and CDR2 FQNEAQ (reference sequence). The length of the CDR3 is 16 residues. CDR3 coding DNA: TGTGCCAGCAGCTTCCCCTCCCGGGGGACAGCTTACGGCTACACCTTC. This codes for CASSFPSRGTAYGYTF.

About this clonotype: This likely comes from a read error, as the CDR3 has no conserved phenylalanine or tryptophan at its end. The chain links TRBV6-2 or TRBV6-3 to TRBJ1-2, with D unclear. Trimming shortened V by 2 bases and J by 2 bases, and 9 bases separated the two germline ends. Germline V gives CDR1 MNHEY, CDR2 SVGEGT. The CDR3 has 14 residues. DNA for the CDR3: TGTGCCAGCAGTTACCGGAGCGGGAACTATGGCTACACCAAC. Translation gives CASSYRSGNYGYTN.

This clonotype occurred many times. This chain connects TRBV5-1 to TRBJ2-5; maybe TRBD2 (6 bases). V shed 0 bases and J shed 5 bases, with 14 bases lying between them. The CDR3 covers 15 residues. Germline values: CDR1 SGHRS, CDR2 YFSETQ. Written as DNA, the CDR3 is TGCGCCAGCAGCTTGGCTGGTGGGACTCCGGAGACCCAGTACTTC. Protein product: CASSLAGGTPETQYF.

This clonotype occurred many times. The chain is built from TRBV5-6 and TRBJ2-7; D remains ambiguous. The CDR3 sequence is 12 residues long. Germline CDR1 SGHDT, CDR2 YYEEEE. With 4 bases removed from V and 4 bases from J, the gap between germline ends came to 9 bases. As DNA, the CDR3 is TGTGCCAGCAGCGGGCTTGGATACGAGCAGTACTTC. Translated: CASSGLGYEQYF.

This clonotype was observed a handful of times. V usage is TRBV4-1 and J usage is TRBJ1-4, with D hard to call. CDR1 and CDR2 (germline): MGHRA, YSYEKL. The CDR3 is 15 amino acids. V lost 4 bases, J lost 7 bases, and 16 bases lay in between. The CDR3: CASSPTREAGEKLFF. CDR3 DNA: TGCGCCAGCAGCCCCACACGTGAGGCCGGTGAAAAACTGTTTTTT.

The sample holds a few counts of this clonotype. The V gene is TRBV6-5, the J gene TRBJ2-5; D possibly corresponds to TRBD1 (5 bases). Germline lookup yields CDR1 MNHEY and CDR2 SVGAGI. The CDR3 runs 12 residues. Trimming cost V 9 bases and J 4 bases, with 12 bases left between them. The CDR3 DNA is TGTGCCAGTGGGGCTTTTTCAGAGACCCAGTACTTC. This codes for CASGAFSETQYF.

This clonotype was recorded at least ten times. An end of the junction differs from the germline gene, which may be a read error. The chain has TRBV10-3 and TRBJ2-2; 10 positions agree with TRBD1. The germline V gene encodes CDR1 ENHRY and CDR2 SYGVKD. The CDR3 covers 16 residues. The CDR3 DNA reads TGTGCCCTCTCCCCTGTAGGGACAGGGGTCACCCGGGAGCTGTTTTTT. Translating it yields CALSPVGTGVTRELFF.

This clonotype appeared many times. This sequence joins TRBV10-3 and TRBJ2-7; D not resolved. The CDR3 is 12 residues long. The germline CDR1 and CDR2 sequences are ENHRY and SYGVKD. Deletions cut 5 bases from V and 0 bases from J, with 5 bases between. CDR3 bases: TGTGCCATCAGTCCGAGCTCCTACGAGCAGTACTTC. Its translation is CAISPSSYEQYF.

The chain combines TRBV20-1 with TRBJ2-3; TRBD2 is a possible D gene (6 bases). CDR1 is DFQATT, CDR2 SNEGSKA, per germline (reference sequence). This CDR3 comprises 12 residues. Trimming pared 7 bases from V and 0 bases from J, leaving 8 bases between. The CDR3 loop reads CSGGGSTDTQYF. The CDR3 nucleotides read TGCAGTGGAGGAGGGAGCACAGATACGCAGTATTTT.

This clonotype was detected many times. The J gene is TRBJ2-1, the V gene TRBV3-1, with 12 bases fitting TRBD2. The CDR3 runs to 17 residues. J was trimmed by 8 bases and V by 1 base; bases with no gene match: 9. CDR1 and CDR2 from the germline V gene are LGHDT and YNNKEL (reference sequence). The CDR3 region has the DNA TGTGCCAGCAGCCAAGGGCTAGCGGGAGGGCCGATCCATGAGCAGTTCTTC. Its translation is CASSQGLAGGPIHEQFF.